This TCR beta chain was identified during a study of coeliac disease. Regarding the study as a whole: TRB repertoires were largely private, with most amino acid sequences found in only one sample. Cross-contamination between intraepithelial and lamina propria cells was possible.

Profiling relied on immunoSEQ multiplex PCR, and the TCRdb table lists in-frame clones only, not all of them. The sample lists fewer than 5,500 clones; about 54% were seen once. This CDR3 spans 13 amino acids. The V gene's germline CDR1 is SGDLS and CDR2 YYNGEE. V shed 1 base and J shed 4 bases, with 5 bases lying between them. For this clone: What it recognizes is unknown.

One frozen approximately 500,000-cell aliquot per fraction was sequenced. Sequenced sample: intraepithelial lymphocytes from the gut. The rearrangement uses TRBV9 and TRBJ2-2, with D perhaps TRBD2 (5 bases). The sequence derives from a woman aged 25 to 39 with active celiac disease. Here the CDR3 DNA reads TGTGCCAGCAGCGTACGGGGCACCGGGGAGCTGTTTTTT. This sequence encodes CASSVRGTGELFF.